The subject of this entry is one T cell receptor beta chain. Its antigen remains unknown. The entry originates in a study of cytomegalovirus exposure and HLA in healthy donors. The method was immunoSEQ multiplex PCR; TCRdb's version includes in-frame clones alone and lacks a portion of them. Of some 150,000 clones listed, roughly 87% are singletons. V was trimmed by 3 bases and J by 5 bases, leaving 13 bases between them. CDR1 MNHEY and CDR2 SMNVEV come from the germline V gene (reference sequence). This CDR3 has 14 residues. The donors were part of the validation cohort of roughly 110 subjects. That cohort was separate from the first cohort, which comprised under 700 subjects. Study conclusions and caveats: Reports showed the classifier diagnosing cytomegalovirus status with high specificity and sensitivity. In vitro experiments confirmed that a few CMV-associated chains were specific for CMV antigens.

The sequence came from a man younger than 35 in good health and CMV-seropositive. Input material: PBMCs. The chain employs TRBV27 and TRBJ1-1; D not certain. CDR3 loop: CASSFGGPLTEAFF. In DNA, the CDR3 is TGTGCCAGCAGTTTTGGAGGGCCTCTGACTGAAGCTTTCTTT.